These 16 T cell receptor beta chains came from one sample sequenced in a study of OX40 agonist ivuxolimab in advanced cancers. Assay: immunoSEQ multiplex PCR; the TCRdb copy retains only in-frame clones and omits some. The table records some 80,000 clones, approximately 90% of them present only once. The sequenced sample was CD4+ or CD8+ T cells sorted from blood, obtained in a trial of the OX40 agonist ivuxolimab. The receptors shown here come from an adult with an advanced solid tumor such as melanoma, head and neck, liver or kidney cancer.

V gene TRBV7-8 combines with J gene TRBJ2-1; 8 bases match TRBD2. Germline loops: CDR1 SGHVS, CDR2 FQNEAQ. CDR3 length: 14 amino acids. Trimming removed 7 bases from V and 8 bases from J; junction bases left unmatched: 10. CDR3 DNA sequence: TGTGCCAGCAAGGGACTAGAAAGAAACGATGAGCAGTTCTTC. Its translation is CASKGLERNDEQFF.

J is TRBJ1-1 and V is TRBV9, with 10 bases identical to TRBD1. CDR3 length: 15 amino acids. The germline gives CDR1 SGDLS, CDR2 YYNGEE. V gave up 3 bases and J gave up 5 bases; unmatched junction bases: 7. The CDR3 here is CASSAQTGGATEAFF. DNA of the CDR3: TGTGCCAGCAGCGCGCAGACAGGGGGCGCAACTGAAGCTTTCTTT.

The V and J genes are TRBV6-5 and TRBJ2-7; a weak D match, TRBD1 (6 bases). Per the germline V gene, CDR1 is MNHEY and CDR2 is SVGAGI. The CDR3 has 14 residues. Trimming stripped 2 bases from V and 5 bases from J, with 13 bases between. The CDR3 DNA sequence: TGTGCCAGCAGTTACCTCTCCCGACAGGACGAGCAGTACTTC. It translates to CASSYLSRQDEQYF.

The V gene is TRBV30, the J gene TRBJ1-1, with D tentatively TRBD1 (6 bases). This CDR3 has 13 amino acids. Germline lookup yields CDR1 GTSNPN and CDR2 SVGIG (reference sequence). Trimming removed 4 bases at V and 5 bases at J, with 14 bases between. The CDR3 bases are TGTGCCTGGAATCCAGGGGCGGGAACTGAAGCTTTCTTT. Its translation is CAWNPGAGTEAFF. Full variable domain (outside the CDR3, taken from reference TRBV30 and TRBJ1-1): SQTIHQWPATLVQPVGSPLSLECTVEGTSNPNLYWYRQAAGRGLQLLFYSVGIGQISSEVPQNLSASRPQDRQFILSSKKLLLSDSGFYLCAWNPGAGTEAFFGQGTRLTVV.

The CDR3 coding sequence is TGTGCCAGCAGCGTACAGGGCGGAAACTCTGGAAACACCATATATTTT. It encodes CASSVQGGNSGNTIYF. The chain uses TRBV9 and TRBJ1-3; tentatively, D is TRBD1 (5 bases). V lost 1 base, J lost 0 bases, and 11 bases lay in between. CDR1 SGDLS and CDR2 YYNGEE come from the germline V gene. This CDR3 region has 16 residues.

V is TRBV4-1 and J is TRBJ1-4; 9 bases fit TRBD1. The CDR3 is 14 amino acids. Germline V gene lookup returns CDR1 MGHRA and CDR2 YSYEKL. V lost 6 bases, J lost 8 bases, and 7 bases stayed unmatched. In nucleotides, the CDR3 is TGCGCCAGCAGAACGGACAGGGGCGGCGAAAAACTGTTTTTT. Protein sequence: CASRTDRGGEKLFF.

This clone occurred once. This chain uses TRBV6-5 with TRBJ1-1; tentatively, D is TRBD1 (5 bases). This CDR3 region has 12 residues. V gave up 8 bases and J gave up 2 bases, with 9 bases separating them. In germline, CDR1 is MNHEY, CDR2 SVGAGI. The CDR3: CASGRDNTEAFF. The CDR3 region has the DNA TGTGCCAGCGGGAGGGACAACACTGAAGCTTTCTTT.

The count of this clone is one. The V and J genes are TRBV4-2 and TRBJ2-7; D might be TRBD1 or TRBD2, each matching 5 bases. This CDR3 contains 13 residues. Deletions cut 1 base from V and 3 bases from J, with 7 bases between. CDR1 and CDR2 (germline): LGHNA, YNFKEQ. CDR3 DNA: TGTGCCAGCAGCCAAGGGGACCTCTACGAGCAGTACTTC. Residues: CASSQGDLYEQYF.

This rearrangement joins TRBV7-3 to TRBJ2-1; 8 nucleotides line up with TRBD2. Germline V gene data show CDR1 as SGHTA and CDR2 as FQGTGA. Trimming at V came to 3 bases and at J to 5 bases, leaving 3 bases not matched to a gene. The CDR3 length is 14 residues. DNA of the CDR3: TGTGCCAGCAGCTTCCCGGGACTAGACAATGAGCAGTTCTTC. Residues: CASSFPGLDNEQFF. Filled out from reference TRBV7-3 and TRBJ2-1, the complete variable domain reads GAGVSQTPSNKVTEKGKYVELRCDPISGHTALYWYRQSLGQGPEFLIYFQGTGAADDSGLPNDRFFAVRPEGSVSTLKIQRTERGDSAVYLCASSFPGLDNEQFFGPGTRLTVL.

The chain recombines TRBV5-1 with TRBJ2-2; D is unclear. V shed 0 bases and J shed 4 bases, with 4 bases lying between them. The CDR3 covers 13 residues. Germline values: CDR1 SGHRS, CDR2 YFSETQ. The CDR3 coding sequence is TGCGCCAGCAGCTTGGAGGCCACCGGGGAGCTGTTTTTT. Its protein product is CASSLEATGELFF.

This clone came up a few times. The gene calls are TRBV5-1 and TRBJ2-5; perhaps TRBD1 as D (7 bases). V lost 3 bases, J lost 0 bases, and 12 bases lay in between. The CDR3 is 15 amino acids. Germline loops: CDR1 SGHRS, CDR2 YFSETQ. Here the CDR3 DNA reads TGCGCCAGCAGCTCCTCAGGGGGGAACCAAGAGACCCAGTACTTC. This codes for CASSSSGGNQETQYF.

The V call is TRBV9, the J call TRBJ2-1; D may be TRBD2 (6 bases). V shed 0 bases and J shed 10 bases, with 20 bases lying between them. There are 16 residues in the CDR3. CDR1 is SGDLS, CDR2 YYNGEE, per germline. In nucleotides, the CDR3 is TGTGCCAGCAGCGTAGACCCTAGCGCACTTCTACCGGAGCAGTTCTTC. It codes for CASSVDPSALLPEQFF.

V is TRBV7-8 and J is TRBJ2-7, with a tentative D call TRBD2 (5 bases). The V end lost 1 base, the J end lost 2 bases, and 9 bases lay between the germline ends. The germline CDR1 and CDR2 sequences are SGHVS and FQNEAQ. The CDR3 covers 14 residues. The CDR3 loop is CASSLEGLAYEQYF. Here the CDR3 DNA reads TGTGCCAGCAGCTTAGAAGGACTGGCCTACGAGCAGTACTTC.

The chain combines TRBV7-6 with TRBJ2-3; D is undetermined. The CDR3 totals 15 residues. Germline CDR1 is SGHVS and CDR2 is FNYEAQ. V lost 3 bases to trimming and J lost 0 bases, with 10 bases between them. The CDR3 reads CASSLTLPSTDTQYF. The CDR3 nucleotides are TGTGCCAGCAGCTTGACCCTCCCTAGCACAGATACGCAGTATTTT.

A few counts support this clone. V and J are TRBV9 and TRBJ1-1; D is undetermined. This CDR3 contains 17 residues. CDR1 is SGDLS, CDR2 YYNGEE, per germline. With 0 bases removed from V and 2 bases from J, the gap between germline ends came to 17 bases. Here the CDR3 DNA reads TGTGCCAGCAGCGTAGATGAGGTTGGATCGGACAACACTGAAGCTTTCTTT. It translates to CASSVDEVGSDNTEAFF.

The chain carries TRBV27 and TRBJ1-4; 7 nucleotides align to TRBD1. Germline CDR1 reads MNHEY; CDR2 reads SMNVEV (reference sequence). The CDR3 is made up of 15 amino acids. Unmatched junction bases numbered 11, after V lost 6 bases and J lost 7 bases. CDR3 in DNA: TGTGCCAGCAGATGGGACGGGACAGCGGGTGAAAAACTGTTTTTT. Translated: CASRWDGTAGEKLFF. The whole variable domain, filled in from reference TRBV27 and TRBJ1-4, reads EAQVTQNPRYLITVTGKKLTVTCSQNMNHEYMSWYRQDPGLGLRQIYYSMNVEVTDKGDVPEGYKVSRKEKRNFPLILESPSPNQTSLYFCASRWDGTAGEKLFFGSGTQLSVL.